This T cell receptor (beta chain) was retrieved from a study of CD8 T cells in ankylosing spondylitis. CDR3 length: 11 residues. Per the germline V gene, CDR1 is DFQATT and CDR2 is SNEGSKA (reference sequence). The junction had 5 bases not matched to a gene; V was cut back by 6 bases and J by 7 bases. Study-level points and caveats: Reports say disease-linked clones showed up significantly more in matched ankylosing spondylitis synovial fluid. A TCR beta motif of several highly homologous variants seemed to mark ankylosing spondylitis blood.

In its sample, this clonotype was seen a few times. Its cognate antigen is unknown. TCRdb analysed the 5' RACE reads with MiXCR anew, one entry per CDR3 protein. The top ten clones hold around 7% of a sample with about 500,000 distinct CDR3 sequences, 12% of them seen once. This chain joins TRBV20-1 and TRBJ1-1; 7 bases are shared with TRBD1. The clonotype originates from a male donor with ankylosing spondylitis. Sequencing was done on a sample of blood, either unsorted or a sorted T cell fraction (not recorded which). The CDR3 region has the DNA TGCAGTGCCATAGACAGGGTTGAAGCTTTCTTT. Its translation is CSAIDRVEAFF.